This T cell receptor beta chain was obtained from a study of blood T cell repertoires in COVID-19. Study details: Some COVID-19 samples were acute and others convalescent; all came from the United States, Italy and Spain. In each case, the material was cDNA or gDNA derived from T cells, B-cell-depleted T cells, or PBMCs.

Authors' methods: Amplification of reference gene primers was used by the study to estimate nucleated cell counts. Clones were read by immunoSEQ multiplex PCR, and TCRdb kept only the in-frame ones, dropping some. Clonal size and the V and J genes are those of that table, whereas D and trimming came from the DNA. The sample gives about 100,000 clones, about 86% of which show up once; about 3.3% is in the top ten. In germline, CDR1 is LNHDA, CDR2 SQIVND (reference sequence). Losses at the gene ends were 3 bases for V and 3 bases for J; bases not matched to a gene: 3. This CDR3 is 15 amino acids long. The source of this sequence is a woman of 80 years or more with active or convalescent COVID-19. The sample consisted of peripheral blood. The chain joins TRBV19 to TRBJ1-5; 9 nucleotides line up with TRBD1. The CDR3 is CASSIRDRDNQPQHF. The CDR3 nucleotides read TGTGCCAGTAGTATTCGGGACAGGGACAATCAGCCCCAGCATTTT.